This passage covers 17 T cell receptor beta chains from one sample sequenced in a study of T cells expressing NK-cell markers. TCRdb re-called the 5' RACE reads and catalogs CDR3 proteins one per entry, DNA excluded. Here the sample table reports about 410,000 distinct CDR3 sequences. The sequencing sample was made of blood T cells: a sorted CD56 or NKG2C T cell subset, CD4+ or CD8+ T cells, or bulk PBMC T cells (not recorded which). These receptors were collected from a woman between 45 and 60 years old in good health.

The CDR3 sequence is CASGLGGLAGGETQYF. The chain combines TRBV12-5 with TRBJ2-5; as DNA is missing, the TRBD2 call by TCRdb cannot be tested. From germline, CDR1 is LGHNT and CDR2 FRNRAP. This CDR3 contains 16 residues.

The V call is TRBV7-6, the J call TRBJ2-5; lacking DNA, the TRBD1 call made by TCRdb goes unchecked. The germline V gene has CDR1 SGHVS and CDR2 FNYEAQ. The CDR3 loop spans 14 amino acids. This CDR3 is CASSRGGTEETQYF.

The V gene is TRBV5-1, the J gene TRBJ1-4; absent DNA, TCRdb's TRBD1 call cannot be checked. The CDR3 loop spans 15 amino acids. Germline assignment: CDR1 SGHRS and CDR2 YFSETQ. The CDR3 loop reads CASSDAGTEYEKLFF.

This chain connects TRBV7-3 to TRBJ2-1; TCRdb gives TRBD1 as the D gene, but with no DNA this cannot be confirmed. This CDR3 spans 12 amino acids. CDR1 and CDR2 from the germline V gene are SGHTA and FQGTGA. CDR3: CASSYQGTGQFF.

V is TRBV20-1 and J is TRBJ1-5; there is no DNA to check the TCRdb D call of TRBD1. The germline V gene has CDR1 DFQATT and CDR2 SNEGSKA (reference sequence). The CDR3 runs to 13 residues. CDR3 residues: CSAGDRVGQPQHF.

This rearrangement joins TRBV12-3 or TRBV12-4 to TRBJ1-1; TCRdb returns TRBD1, unconfirmable since there is no DNA. The CDR3 consists of 15 residues. CDR3 loop: CASSLRLGGDTEAFF.

The V call is TRBV7-2, the J call TRBJ2-3; TCRdb selects TRBD2, and the lack of DNA leaves this call unchecked. CDR1 SGHTA and CDR2 FQGNSA come from the germline V gene. This CDR3 comprises 16 residues. The CDR3 protein is CASSPESSGYLDTQYF.

V is TRBV5-4 and J is TRBJ2-7. Germline values: CDR1 SGHNT, CDR2 YYREEE (reference sequence). The CDR3 extends over 14 amino acids. The CDR3 loop reads CASSLEVRSLEQYF.

V gene TRBV14 combines with J gene TRBJ2-5; no DNA is available, so the TRBD1 call from TCRdb remains unchecked. The CDR3 contains 13 residues. CDR1 and CDR2 from the germline V gene are SGHDN and FVKESK. Here the CDR3 reads CASSHRDVETQYF.

The gene calls are TRBV24-1 and TRBJ2-2. CDR3 length: 14 amino acids. Germline CDR1 reads KGHDR; CDR2 reads SFDVKD. The CDR3 sequence: CATSDYSSTGELFF.

The chain is built from TRBV14 and TRBJ1-2. Per germline, CDR1 SGHDN and CDR2 FVKESK. The CDR3 runs to 15 residues. CDR3 loop: CASSQDSGLDYGYTF.

The gene calls are TRBV24-1 and TRBJ2-1; TCRdb lists TRBD1, though no DNA is available to test this call. The CDR3 has 16 residues. From germline, CDR1 is KGHDR and CDR2 SFDVKD. The CDR3 loop reads CATSDRAGTGSDEQFF.

The chain employs TRBV27 and TRBJ2-7. This CDR3 is 14 amino acids long. The germline gives CDR1 MNHEY, CDR2 SMNVEV (reference sequence). CDR3 residues: CASSFARGSYEQYF.

V gene TRBV11-2 combines with J gene TRBJ1-4; TCRdb's D call of TRBD1 is untestable without DNA. From germline, CDR1 is SGHAT and CDR2 FQNNGV. The CDR3 covers 15 residues. Here the CDR3 reads CASSLGIGGGGKLFF.

The chain is built from TRBV5-1 and TRBJ1-4; TCRdb selects TRBD1, and the lack of DNA leaves this call unchecked. The germline gives CDR1 SGHRS, CDR2 YFSETQ. The CDR3 loop spans 18 amino acids. This CDR3 is CASSSAVGGRSTNEKLFF.

This chain connects TRBV7-8 to TRBJ2-7. Looked up from germline, CDR1 is SGHVS and CDR2 is FQNEAQ. CDR3 length: 15 amino acids. This CDR3 is CASSLAALTTYEQYF. The variable domain in full, completed from reference TRBV7-8 and TRBJ2-7, reads GAGVSQSPRYKVAKRGQDVALRCDPISGHVSLFWYQQALGQGPEFLTYFQNEAQLDKSGLPSDRFFAERPEGSVSTLKIQRTQQEDSAVYLCASSLAALTTYEQYFGPGTRLTVT.

CDR3 loop: CASSNIKGARQETQYF. The chain carries TRBV21-1 and TRBJ2-5; the TCRdb call, TRBD1, lacks DNA for checking. TRBV21-1 is marked as a pseudogene. The CDR3 contains 16 residues.